The TCR beta chain under discussion was sequenced for a study of glioma-infiltrating T cells. TCR alpha and beta CDR3 regions were amplified from RNA using iRepertoire nested multiplex PCR. TCRdb re-derived calls from the multiplex PCR reads in MiXCR, one entry per CDR3 protein. The sample lists under 150,000 distinct CDR3 sequences, about 39% occurring once. The CDR3 runs 13 residues. CDR1 is MNHNS, CDR2 SASEGT, per germline. V trimming: 5 bases; J trimming: 7 bases; junction bases outside the gene matches: 2. Study-level results: Non-neoplastic patients had below-expected tissue-blood divergence, while all gliomas exceeded expectation.

About this clonotype: What it binds is unknown. This may be a read error, as it is one base from a much larger clone.

The source is a human donor with low-grade glioma or glioblastoma, undergoing nonglioma brain surgery, or in good health (not recorded which). J is TRBJ1-6 and V is TRBV6-1, with 7 bases fitting TRBD1. Material for sequencing was glioma tissue, nonneoplastic brain tissue, or PBMCs (not recorded which). The CDR3 DNA reads TGTGCCAGCAGTTTGGGACAGAATTCACCCCTCCACTTT. Translation: CASSLGQNSPLHF.